These 18 T cell receptor beta chains originate from one sample sequenced in a study of spatial heterogeneity in lung cancer. MiXCR was run by TCRdb on the 5' RACE reads, yielding one entry per CDR3 protein. The table lists roughly 16,000 distinct CDR3 sequences, over 20% of them singletons, with 19% in the top ten. Regarding time point: sample taken at primary tumor resection. Unsorted samples of tumor, nontumor lung or frozen PBMC had their whole RNA sequenced. The sample in question was PBMCs, obtained at surgery. The receptors were gathered from a female donor with early-stage non-small cell lung cancer.

This clonotype has ten or more counts. V usage is TRBV29-1 and J usage is TRBJ2-7, with 9 positions matching TRBD1. V lost 6 bases to trimming and J lost 4 bases; unmatched junction nucleotides: 4. CDR1 and CDR2 from the germline V gene are SQVTM and ANQGSEA. There are 12 residues in the CDR3. The chain's CDR3 is CSVWTGEYEQYF. DNA for the CDR3: TGCAGCGTCTGGACAGGGGAATACGAGCAGTACTTC.

Concerning this clonotype: This may be a read error, as it is one base from a much larger clone. The CDR3 does not end in the conserved phenylalanine or tryptophan, so this is likely a read error. The chain uses TRBV5-4 and TRBJ2-5, with D maybe TRBD1 (6 bases). The CDR3 totals 13 residues. V was clipped by 0 bases and J by 7 bases, with 10 bases between them. CDR1 SGHNT and CDR2 YYREEE come from the germline V gene (reference sequence). This chain's CDR3 is CASSLVRGATQYS. The CDR3 nucleotides are TGTGCCAGCAGCTTGGTCAGGGGAGCGACCCAGTACTCC.

In its sample, this clonotype was seen many times. The chain combines TRBV20-1 with TRBJ1-2; D is uncertain. Deletions cut 2 bases from V and 3 bases from J, with 7 bases between. Germline CDR1 reads DFQATT; CDR2 reads SNEGSKA (reference sequence). There are 12 residues in the CDR3. Here the CDR3 DNA reads TGCAGTGCTAGAAAGGCAGACTATGGCTACACCTTC. Its translation: CSARKADYGYTF.

This clonotype occurred many times. This chain uses TRBV6-2 or TRBV6-3 with TRBJ2-3; 11 positions agree with TRBD2. Germline assignment: CDR1 MNHEY and CDR2 SVGEGT. Trimming removed 6 bases from V and 3 bases from J; junction bases left unmatched: 2. CDR3 size: 14 residues. CDR3 DNA sequence: TGTGCCAGCAGGGGGACTAGCGGTACAGATACGCAGTATTTT. Translated: CASRGTSGTDTQYF.

The chain combines TRBV5-1 with TRBJ2-3; D is uncertain. Germline V lookup: CDR1 SGHRS, CDR2 YFSETQ. V lost 0 bases to trimming and J lost 0 bases, with 5 bases between them. CDR3 length: 14 amino acids. The CDR3 reads CASSLDGSTDTQYF. The CDR3 nucleotides are TGCGCCAGCAGCTTGGACGGTAGCACAGATACGCAGTATTTT.

The chain joins TRBV19 to TRBJ1-5; 7 positions match TRBD1. Germline trimming cut 3 bases from V and 7 bases from J; bases unmatched to any gene: 12. Per germline, CDR1 LNHDA and CDR2 SQIVND (reference sequence). The CDR3 loop spans 16 amino acids. The DNA of the CDR3 is TGTGCCAGTAGTATGACAGGGCCACTCATGGGCCAGCCCCAGCATTTT. Amino acid sequence: CASSMTGPLMGQPQHF.

This clonotype has at least ten counts. V gene TRBV28 combines with J gene TRBJ2-5; D possibly corresponds to TRBD1 (6 bases). This CDR3 spans 15 amino acids. The V gene's germline CDR1 is MDHEN and CDR2 SYDVKM. V was clipped by 10 bases and J by 5 bases, with 23 bases between them. This CDR3 is CAISSPNRVGETQYF. DNA of the CDR3: TGTGCCATCTCATCACCTAACAGGGTAGGGGAGACCCAGTACTTC.

There are many counts of this clonotype. Relative to the germline gene, one junction end is altered; a read error may explain this. The V and J genes are TRBV27 and TRBJ2-2, with a possible D match to TRBD2 (7 bases). Germline V gene data show CDR1 as MNHEY and CDR2 as SMNVEV (reference sequence). The CDR3 length is 13 residues. The CDR3 sequence is CASSRDLGGGLFF. As DNA, the CDR3 is TGTGCCAGCAGCCGGGACTTAGGGGGGGGGCTGTTTTTT.

In this sample, this clonotype turned up many times. J is TRBJ1-2 and V is TRBV28; D uncertain. V lost 0 bases to trimming and J lost 6 bases, with 5 bases between them. The CDR3 extends over 12 amino acids. Germline V gene lookup returns CDR1 MDHEN and CDR2 SYDVKM. This CDR3 is CASSLWSDGYTF. DNA for the CDR3: TGTGCCAGCAGTTTATGGAGTGATGGCTACACCTTC.

This clonotype has a count of ten or more. The V call is TRBV29-1, the J call TRBJ2-7, with 14 bases matching TRBD2. V dropped 3 bases and J dropped 7; count of bases not matched to a gene: 5. Germline lookup yields CDR1 SQVTM and CDR2 ANQGSEA. The length of the CDR3 is 14 residues. For the CDR3, the DNA is TGCAGCGTTGAGACTAGCGGGAGGGCCGGGGAGCAGTACTTC. Its translation is CSVETSGRAGEQYF.

This clonotype showed up many times. The chain recombines TRBV19 with TRBJ1-5, with D maybe TRBD1 (5 bases). Germline CDR1 is LNHDA and CDR2 is SQIVND (reference sequence). The V and J ends lost 5 bases and 0 bases respectively, with 20 bases between them. This CDR3 comprises 18 residues. DNA of the CDR3: TGTGCCAGTAGTCCTGGGACGTCGGTGGGGAGTAGCAATCAGCCCCAGCATTTT. Protein: CASSPGTSVGSSNQPQHF.

The table lists this clonotype with a few counts. The chain uses TRBV27 and TRBJ2-7; TRBD2 aligns across 11 bases. The CDR3 covers 15 residues. The trim removed 5 bases at V and 2 bases at J, leaving 5 bases unmatched. Per the germline V gene, CDR1 is MNHEY and CDR2 is SMNVEV (reference sequence). CDR3 DNA: TGTGCCAGCAGTGTCCTAGCGGGAGGCACCTACGAGCAGTACTTC. Its protein product is CASSVLAGGTYEQYF.

The rearrangement joins TRBV6-5 to TRBJ2-3; D gene unclear. The CDR3 spans 14 residues. Germline V gene sequence: CDR1 MNHEY, CDR2 SVGAGI. V lost 1 base, J lost 5 bases, and 10 bases lay in between. CDR3 nucleotides: TGTGCCAGCAGTTACTTCCTGCGAGGAGATACGCAGTATTTT. It encodes CASSYFLRGDTQYF.

The chain recombines TRBV12-3 or TRBV12-4 with TRBJ2-7; D not resolved. The germline V and J ends were trimmed by 4 bases and 1 base, with 14 bases remaining between them. CDR3 length equals 15 residues. This CDR3 reads CASSSTGQWSYEQYF. As DNA, the CDR3 is TGTGCCAGCAGTTCGACCGGCCAGTGGTCCTACGAGCAGTACTTC.

This chain connects TRBV30 to TRBJ1-3, with D uncertain. CDR1 is GTSNPN, CDR2 SVGIG, per germline (reference sequence). Trimming left V 1 base short and J 0 bases short, with 7 bases between. The CDR3 totals 14 residues. For the CDR3, the DNA is TGTGCCTGGAGTGAACCGTTCTCTGGAAACACCATATATTTT. Protein sequence: CAWSEPFSGNTIYF.

The sample holds many counts of this clonotype. The chain is built from TRBV4-1 and TRBJ1-1, with D perhaps TRBD1 (5 bases). The CDR3 spans 13 residues. Per the germline V gene, CDR1 is MGHRA and CDR2 is YSYEKL. Trimming took 3 bases from V and 7 from J, leaving 12 bases between them. CDR3 loop: CASSQGTDREAFF. Here the CDR3 DNA reads TGCGCCAGCAGCCAGGGGACCGACCGTGAAGCTTTCTTT.

The CDR3 sequence: CASSLGVVRGDFHEQYF. The CDR3 DNA sequence: TGTGCCAGCAGCTTAGGCGTGGTCCGGGGCGATTTCCACGAGCAGTACTTC. The rearrangement uses TRBV7-8 and TRBJ2-7; D possibly matches TRBD1 or TRBD2 (5 bases each). V dropped 1 base and J dropped 5 bases, with 21 bases sitting between them. Germline CDR1 SGHVS, CDR2 FQNEAQ. The CDR3 is 17 residues long. Looking up the rest from reference TRBV7-8 and TRBJ2-7 gives the full variable domain: GAGVSQSPRYKVAKRGQDVALRCDPISGHVSLFWYQQALGQGPEFLTYFQNEAQLDKSGLPSDRFFAERPEGSVSTLKIQRTQQEDSAVYLCASSLGVVRGDFHEQYFGPGTRLTVT.

Ten or more counts support this clonotype. V and J are TRBV20-1 and TRBJ2-3; possibly TRBD1 for D (5 bases). CDR1 is DFQATT, CDR2 SNEGSKA, per germline (reference sequence). The CDR3 spans 13 residues. V was pared by 4 bases and J by 2 bases, with 10 bases between. The CDR3 spells CSAKTESTDTQYF. The CDR3 bases are TGCAGTGCTAAGACAGAGTCCACAGATACGCAGTATTTT.